The rows below give T cell receptor beta chains drawn from one sample of a study of lymphopenia after photon versus proton radiotherapy. Data came from immunoSEQ multiplex PCR; TCRdb stores just in-frame clones and leaves some out. The table shows under 70,000 clones, with under 95% occurring only once. Material: peripheral blood, obtained from a patient treated with photon-based radiotherapy. Receptor source: a woman aged 40-49 years with cholangiocarcinoma. The conserved cysteine and the conserved F or W are not part of the CDR3 here.

v_call cdr3_length cdr3_aa
TRBV27 13 ASSSLGSGLYEQY
TRBV27 13 ASSLSLTGVYGYT
TRBV28 13 ASSVSTPGNTEAF
TRBV19 12 ASTDRGNTGELF
TRBV7-9 12 ASSSGGVQETQY
TRBV7-9 13 ASSSPGHPNEKLF
TRBV7-9 13 ASSPDRAGADTQY
TRBV19 9 ASSSAYEQY
TRBV6-5 11 ASSPWGGKGQY
TRBV11-1 14 ASSLEGSHYGAEAF
TRBV5-6 10 ATQVGANVLT
TRBV23-1 11 ASSQGFNQPQH
TRBV21-1 14 ASIGQGIEDGEKLF
TRBV7-8 14 ASSSLAGGSSYEQY
TRBV29-1 11 STLQGANTEAF
TRBV6-6 13 ASSSAAGTTETQY
TRBV5-6 10 ASSLRSTEAF
TRBV7-6 10 ASSLSTDTQY
TRBV7-9 14 ASSLSGSSSYNEQF
TRBV25-1 11 ASSDDRVYGYT